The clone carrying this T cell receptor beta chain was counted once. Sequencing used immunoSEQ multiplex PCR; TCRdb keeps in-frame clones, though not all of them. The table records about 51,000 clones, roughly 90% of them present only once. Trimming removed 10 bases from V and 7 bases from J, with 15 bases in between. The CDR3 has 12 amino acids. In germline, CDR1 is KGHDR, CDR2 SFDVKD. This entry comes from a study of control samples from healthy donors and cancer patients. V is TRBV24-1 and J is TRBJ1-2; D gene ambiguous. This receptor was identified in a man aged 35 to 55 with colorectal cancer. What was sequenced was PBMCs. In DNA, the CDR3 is TGTGCCACGAAAAAGGAGGGAGTTGGCTACACCTTC. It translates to CATKKEGVGYTF.